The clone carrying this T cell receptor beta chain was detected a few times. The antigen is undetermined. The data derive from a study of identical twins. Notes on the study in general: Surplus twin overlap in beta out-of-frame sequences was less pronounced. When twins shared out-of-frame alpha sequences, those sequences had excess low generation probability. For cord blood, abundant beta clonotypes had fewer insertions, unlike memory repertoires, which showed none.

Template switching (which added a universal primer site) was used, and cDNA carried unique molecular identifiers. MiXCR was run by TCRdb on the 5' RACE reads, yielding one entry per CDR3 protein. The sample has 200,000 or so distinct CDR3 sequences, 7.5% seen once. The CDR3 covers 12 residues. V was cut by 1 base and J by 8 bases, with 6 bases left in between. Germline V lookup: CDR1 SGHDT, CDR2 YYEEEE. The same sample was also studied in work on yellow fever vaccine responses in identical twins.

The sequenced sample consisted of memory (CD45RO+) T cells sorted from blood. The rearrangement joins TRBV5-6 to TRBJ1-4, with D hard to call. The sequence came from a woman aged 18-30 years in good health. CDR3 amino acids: CASSLRGEKLFF. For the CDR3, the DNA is TGTGCCAGCAGCTTGCGAGGAGAAAAACTGTTTTTT.